The 8 T cell receptor beta chains in this list originate from one sample, sequenced in a study of OX40 agonist ivuxolimab in advanced cancers. TCRdb's copy holds only in-frame clones and misses some; the assay was immunoSEQ multiplex PCR. The table shows roughly 58,000 clones, with around 88% occurring only once. The material sequenced was CD4+ or CD8+ T cells sorted from blood, taken in a trial of the OX40 agonist ivuxolimab. The receptor set was obtained from an adult with an advanced solid tumor such as melanoma, head and neck, liver or kidney cancer.

The chain is built from TRBV9 and TRBJ1-4, with D possibly being TRBD1 (5 bases). Germline V lookup: CDR1 SGDLS, CDR2 YYNGEE. The V and J ends lost 4 bases and 6 bases respectively, with 16 bases between them. The CDR3 is 15 residues long. CDR3 amino acids: CASSIRDGADEKLFF. The CDR3 DNA follows: TGTGCCAGCAGCATCCGGGACGGGGCAGATGAAAAACTGTTTTTT.

The CDR3, as DNA: TGTGCCAGCACCCCTAGGGTAAACGGGGAGCTGTTTTTT. This gives the protein CASTPRVNGELFF. V usage is TRBV7-8 and J usage is TRBJ2-2; D gene unclear. The CDR3 totals 13 residues. CDR1 is SGHVS, CDR2 FQNEAQ, per germline. V lost 7 bases and J 7 bases, leaving 13 bases between the germline ends.

This chain links TRBV21-1 with TRBJ2-7; the D call TRBD2 from the table was never checked on the DNA. TRBV21-1 is a pseudogene locus. This CDR3 spans 18 amino acids. CDR3 in amino acids: CASSKGWVTSAASREQYF. CDR3 coding DNA: TGTGCCAGCAGCAAAGGGTGGGTCACTAGCGCCGCGTCTCGCGAGCAGTACTTC.

The V call is TRBV2, the J call TRBJ2-7; 7 bases are shared with TRBD1. With 7 bases clipped from V and 6 bases from J, the junction kept 6 bases outside the gene matches. Germline V gene lookup returns CDR1 SNHLY and CDR2 FYNNEI. This CDR3 spans 12 amino acids. CDR3 bases: TGTGCCAGCACGGGACAGTTGACCGAGCAGTACTTC. Translating gives CASTGQLTEQYF.

The table lists this clone with a few counts. The V call is TRBV9, the J call TRBJ1-3; D might be TRBD1 (6 bases). Trimming cost V 4 bases and J 0 bases, with 14 bases left between them. Looked up from germline, CDR1 is SGDLS and CDR2 is YYNGEE. This CDR3 has 16 amino acids. For the CDR3, the DNA is TGTGCCAGCAGCCCCAGGACAGAATACTCTGGAAACACCATATATTTT. Its translation: CASSPRTEYSGNTIYF.

V gene TRBV11-3 combines with J gene TRBJ2-7, with D possibly being TRBD1 (5 bases). V was trimmed by 5 bases and J by 3 bases, leaving 8 bases between them. Germline assignment: CDR1 SGHNT and CDR2 YENEEA. There are 12 residues in the CDR3. The CDR3 DNA follows: TGTGCCAGCAGCCGAGACAGCTACGAGCAGTACTTC. Its translation is CASSRDSYEQYF.

This clone was counted once. The chain joins TRBV5-1 to TRBJ1-2, with D perhaps TRBD1 (5 bases). Per germline, CDR1 SGHRS and CDR2 YFSETQ. The CDR3 has 13 residues. V was trimmed by 4 bases and J by 2 bases, leaving 9 bases between them. The CDR3 region is CASSADMNYGYTF. The CDR3, as DNA: TGCGCCAGCAGCGCGGACATGAACTATGGCTACACCTTC.

The chain links TRBV14 to TRBJ1-2; D gene uncertain. CDR3 length: 16 residues. The germline V and J ends were trimmed by 6 bases and 4 bases, with 21 bases remaining between them. Germline CDR1 reads SGHDN; CDR2 reads FVKESK. This CDR3 is CASSRETTGRFYGYTF. CDR3 DNA: TGTGCCAGCAGTCGAGAGACGACGGGCAGGTTCTATGGCTACACCTTC.